The 13 T cell receptor beta chains reported below all come from one sample, sequenced in a study of identical twins. TCRdb reanalysed the 5' RACE reads using MiXCR and keeps one entry per CDR3 protein. Here the sample spans 220,000 or so distinct CDR3 sequences, roughly 7% being singletons. The data were also submitted as part of a second study, on yellow fever vaccine responses in identical twins.

The sequencing input was memory (CD45RO+) T cells sorted from blood. Source of these receptors: a woman aged 18-35 years in good health.

The rearrangement joins TRBV28 to TRBJ2-1, with 12 bases lining up with TRBD2. This CDR3 comprises 17 residues. Germline lookup yields CDR1 MDHEN and CDR2 SYDVKM. The V and J ends lost 4 bases and 9 bases, in that order; junction bases with no gene match: 13. CDR3 DNA sequence: TGTGCCAGCAGTTCGGGCGCGGCTAGCGGGAGGGCCGGTGAGCAGTTCTTC. Encoded protein: CASSSGAASGRAGEQFF.

This chain uses TRBV5-5 with TRBJ2-2; the match to TRBD2 covers 10 bases. The ends lost 4 bases at V and 4 bases at J; junction bases unmatched: 7. The CDR3 consists of 16 residues. The germline V gene has CDR1 SGHKS and CDR2 YYEKEE (reference sequence). The CDR3 spells CASSPRAGGPTGELFF. The DNA for the CDR3 is TGTGCCAGCAGCCCAAGAGCGGGGGGGCCCACCGGGGAGCTGTTTTTT.

This clonotype was recorded many times. The CDR3 protein is CASSLYRSDEQFF. The DNA of the CDR3 is TGTGCCAGCAGTTTATACAGGTCCGATGAGCAGTTCTTC. This chain connects TRBV12-3 or TRBV12-4 to TRBJ2-1; D possibly corresponds to TRBD1 (5 bases). Trimming shortened V by 2 bases and J by 8 bases, and 10 bases separated the two germline ends. The CDR3 is 13 residues long.

Ten or more counts support this clonotype. The rearrangement links TRBV3-1 to TRBJ2-1, with TRBD2 identical over 7 bases. The CDR3 is made up of 15 amino acids. J lost 5 bases, V lost 1 base, and 5 bases had no gene match. Germline V gives CDR1 LGHDT, CDR2 YNNKEL (reference sequence). The CDR3, as DNA: TGTGCCAGCAGCCAAGGGACTAGGGAAAACAATGAGCAGTTCTTC. Residues: CASSQGTRENNEQFF.

This clonotype was picked up a small number of times. The rearrangement uses TRBV12-3 or TRBV12-4 and TRBJ2-1; D unresolved. This CDR3 is built from 12 residues. The V end was cut by 2 bases, the J end by 13 bases, with 12 bases between. The DNA of the CDR3 is TGTGCCAGCAGTTTATCTATGGCTCACCAGTTCTTC. Encoded protein: CASSLSMAHQFF.

In its sample, this clonotype was seen a few times. This sequence joins TRBV15 and TRBJ2-1, with D perhaps TRBD2 (7 bases). This CDR3 is built from 18 residues. Trimming pared 0 bases from V and 7 bases from J, leaving 22 bases between. Germline V gene sequence: CDR1 LNHNV, CDR2 YYDKDF (reference sequence). CDR3 sequence (DNA): TGTGCCACCAGCAGAGATTCAGGTGCGGGGGCCGGAAGGAATGAGCAGTTCTTC. Protein: CATSRDSGAGAGRNEQFF.

This clonotype was observed many times. This chain joins TRBV28 and TRBJ2-3; no firm D call. This CDR3 has 14 residues. Per the germline V gene, CDR1 is MDHEN and CDR2 is SYDVKM. V gave up 6 bases and J gave up 3 bases, with 13 bases separating them. CDR3 loop: CASRGLIFTDTQYF. CDR3 nucleotide sequence: TGTGCCAGCAGGGGGTTAATCTTTACAGATACGCAGTATTTT.

The V and J genes are TRBV5-1 and TRBJ2-5; 9 bases agree with TRBD1. CDR3 length: 16 residues. Germline trimming cut 0 bases from V and 4 bases from J; bases unmatched to any gene: 7. CDR1 and CDR2 (germline): SGHRS, YFSETQ. The CDR3 loop reads CASSLAFSGQGETQYF. The CDR3 DNA sequence: TGCGCCAGCAGCTTGGCTTTTTCGGGACAGGGAGAGACCCAGTACTTC.

In regard to this clonotype: This may be a read error, as it is one base from a much larger clone. The chain couples TRBV28 to TRBJ2-7; D is perhaps TRBD2 (5 bases). Per germline, CDR1 MDHEN and CDR2 SYDVKM. Trimming removed 7 bases from V and 1 base from J, with 14 bases in between. The CDR3 consists of 14 residues. As DNA, the CDR3 is TGTGCCAGCACCGCCCCCGGCGGGTCCTACGAGCAGTACTTC. Protein: CASTAPGGSYEQYF.

This clonotype occurred many times. The rearrangement joins TRBV5-1 to TRBJ2-5; 14 positions match TRBD2. The V gene's germline CDR1 is SGHRS and CDR2 YFSETQ. The CDR3 covers 17 residues. After removal of 4 bases from V and 4 bases from J, the junction contained 9 bases not matched to a gene. The CDR3 bases are TGCGCCAGCAGCATGGGACTAGCGGGAGTTGGGGGAGAGACCCAGTACTTC. This translates into CASSMGLAGVGGETQYF.

Ten or more counts support this clonotype. The DNA for the CDR3 is TGTGCCAGCAGACTAGCGGGAACCTACAATGAGCAGTTCTTC. Translating gives CASRLAGTYNEQFF. The chain couples TRBV12-3 or TRBV12-4 to TRBJ2-1; 10 bases match TRBD2. The ends lost 6 bases at V and 2 bases at J; junction bases unmatched: 1. CDR3 size: 14 residues.

This clonotype was counted many times. The rearrangement uses TRBV10-3 and TRBJ2-2; 7 nucleotides align to TRBD2. Trimming took 7 bases from V and 2 from J; bases not matched to a gene: 4. The V gene's germline CDR1 is ENHRY and CDR2 SYGVKD. The CDR3 consists of 14 residues. The CDR3 here is CAITGLENTGELFF. The CDR3 DNA follows: TGTGCCATCACCGGACTAGAAAACACCGGGGAGCTGTTTTTT.

There are many counts of this clonotype. The chain joins TRBV5-1 to TRBJ2-5, with 10 nucleotides matching TRBD1. Germline lookup yields CDR1 SGHRS and CDR2 YFSETQ. The J segment lost 4 bases and the V segment lost 5 bases, leaving 8 bases of the junction unmatched. The CDR3 has 15 amino acids. The DNA of the CDR3 is TGCGCCAGCAGGGCCTCCGGGACAGGGGTAGAGACCCAGTACTTC. It codes for CASRASGTGVETQYF.